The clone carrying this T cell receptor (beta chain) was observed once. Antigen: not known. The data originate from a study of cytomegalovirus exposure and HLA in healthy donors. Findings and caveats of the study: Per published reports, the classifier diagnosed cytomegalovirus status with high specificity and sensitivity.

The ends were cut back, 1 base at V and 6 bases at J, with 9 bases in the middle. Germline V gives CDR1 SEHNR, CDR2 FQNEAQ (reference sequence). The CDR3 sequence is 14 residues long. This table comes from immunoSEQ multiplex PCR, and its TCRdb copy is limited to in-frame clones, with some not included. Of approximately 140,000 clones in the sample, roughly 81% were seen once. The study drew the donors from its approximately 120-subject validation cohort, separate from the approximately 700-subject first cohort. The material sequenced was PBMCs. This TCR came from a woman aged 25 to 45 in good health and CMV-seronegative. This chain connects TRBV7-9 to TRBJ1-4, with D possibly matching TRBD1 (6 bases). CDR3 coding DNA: TGTGCCAGCAGCTTAGTGACAGGCGATGAAAAACTGTTTTTT. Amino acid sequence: CASSLVTGDEKLFF.